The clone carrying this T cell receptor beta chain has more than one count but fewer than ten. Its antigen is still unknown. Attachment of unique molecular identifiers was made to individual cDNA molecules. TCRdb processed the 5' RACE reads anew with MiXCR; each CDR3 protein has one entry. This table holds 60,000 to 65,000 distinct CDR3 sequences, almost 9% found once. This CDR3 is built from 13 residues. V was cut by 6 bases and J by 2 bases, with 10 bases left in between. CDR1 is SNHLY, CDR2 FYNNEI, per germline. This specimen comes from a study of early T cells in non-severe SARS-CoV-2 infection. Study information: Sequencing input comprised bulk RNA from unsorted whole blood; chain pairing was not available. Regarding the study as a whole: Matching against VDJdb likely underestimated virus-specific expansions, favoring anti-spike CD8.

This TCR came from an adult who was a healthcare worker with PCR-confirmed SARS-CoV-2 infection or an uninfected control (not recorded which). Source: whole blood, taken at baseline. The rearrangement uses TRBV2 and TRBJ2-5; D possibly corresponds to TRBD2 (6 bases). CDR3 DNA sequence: TGTGCCAGCAGGGGCGGGGCTCAAGAGACCCAGTACTTC. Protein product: CASRGGAQETQYF.